The present entry profiles one T cell receptor beta chain with its context. As handled by the study authors: Estimates of nucleated cell counts were drawn from the amplification of reference gene primers. The assay was immunoSEQ multiplex PCR, and TCRdb's table has in-frame clones only and misses some. The V and J calls and the clone size are those of that table, but D and trimming were determined from the DNA. The table lists 150,000 or so clones, roughly four fifths of them singletons, with roughly a tenth in the top ten. The data derive from a study of blood T cell repertoires in COVID-19. Study-level background: The analysed material was cDNA or gDNA that came from T cells, B-cell-depleted T cells, or PBMCs.

CDR3 length: 15 residues. CDR1 and CDR2 (germline): MGHDK, SYGVNS. Trimming cost V 4 bases and J 2 bases, with 14 bases left between them. The sequence was obtained from a human donor in a cohort sampled during active COVID-19. The chain joins TRBV25-1 to TRBJ2-5, with D tentatively TRBD2 (6 bases). The source material was peripheral blood. The chain's CDR3 is CASSVGGVLQETQYF. CDR3 sequence (DNA): TGTGCCAGCAGTGTAGGAGGGGTCCTTCAAGAGACCCAGTACTTC.